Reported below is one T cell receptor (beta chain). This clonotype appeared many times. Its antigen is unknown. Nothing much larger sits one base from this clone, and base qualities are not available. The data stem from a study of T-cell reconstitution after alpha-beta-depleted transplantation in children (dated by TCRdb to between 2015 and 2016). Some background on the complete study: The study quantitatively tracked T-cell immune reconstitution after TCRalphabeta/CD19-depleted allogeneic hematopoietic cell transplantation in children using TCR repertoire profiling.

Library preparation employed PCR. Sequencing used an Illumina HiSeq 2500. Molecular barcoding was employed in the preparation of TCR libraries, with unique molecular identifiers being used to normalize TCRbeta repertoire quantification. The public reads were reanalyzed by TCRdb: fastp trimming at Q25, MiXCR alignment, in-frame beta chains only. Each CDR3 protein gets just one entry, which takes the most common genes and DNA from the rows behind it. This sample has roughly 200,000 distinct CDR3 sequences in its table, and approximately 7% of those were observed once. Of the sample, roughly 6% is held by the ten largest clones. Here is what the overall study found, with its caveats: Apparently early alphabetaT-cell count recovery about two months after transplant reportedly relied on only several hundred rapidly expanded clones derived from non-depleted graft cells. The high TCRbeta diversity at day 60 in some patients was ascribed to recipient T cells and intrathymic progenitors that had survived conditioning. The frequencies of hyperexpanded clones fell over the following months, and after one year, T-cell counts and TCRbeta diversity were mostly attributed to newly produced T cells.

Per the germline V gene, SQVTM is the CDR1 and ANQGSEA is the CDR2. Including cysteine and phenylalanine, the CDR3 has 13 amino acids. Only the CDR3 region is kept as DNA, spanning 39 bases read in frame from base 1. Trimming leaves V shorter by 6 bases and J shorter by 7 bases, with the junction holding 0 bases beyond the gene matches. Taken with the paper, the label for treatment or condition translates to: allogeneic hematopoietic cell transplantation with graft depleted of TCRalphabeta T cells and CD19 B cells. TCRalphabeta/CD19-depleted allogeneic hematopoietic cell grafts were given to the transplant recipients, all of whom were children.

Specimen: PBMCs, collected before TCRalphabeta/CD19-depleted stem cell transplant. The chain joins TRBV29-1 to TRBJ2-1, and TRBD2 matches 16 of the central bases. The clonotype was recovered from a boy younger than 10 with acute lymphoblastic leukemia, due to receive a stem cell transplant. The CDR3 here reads CSVGLAGGNEQFF. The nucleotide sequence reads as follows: TGCAGCGTGGGACTAGCGGGGGGGAATGAGCAGTTCTTC.